The TCR beta chain described here comes from a study of T cells in Graves' hyperthyroidism and ophthalmopathy. Between the trimmed V and J ends, which lost 7 bases and 4 bases, there was a span of 13 bases. CDR1 SNHLY and CDR2 FYNNEI come from the germline V gene. There are 13 residues in the CDR3. This clonotype was observed at least ten times. The CDR3 regions of TCR beta were amplified from RNA transcripts. The HTBI set primed first-round TCR CDR3 RT-PCR. TCRdb reprocessed the multiplex PCR reads with MiXCR, giving one entry per CDR3 protein. Altogether some 270,000 distinct CDR3 sequences are present, around 25% being singletons, with the ten largest covering approximately 32%.

The sequence was collected from a woman aged 40 to 50 with Graves' ophthalmopathy. This rearrangement joins TRBV2 to TRBJ1-1; D is possibly TRBD1 (6 bases). The sample taken for sequencing was blood. The CDR3 loop is CASIKTGSTEAFF. The DNA of the CDR3 is TGTGCCAGCATCAAAACAGGGAGCACTGAAGCTTTCTTT.